The rows below give T cell receptor beta chains drawn from one sample of a study of PD-L1 blockade in urothelial cancer. The table came from immunoSEQ multiplex PCR; TCRdb's copy has only in-frame clones and leaves some out. The data show some 40,000 clones, about four fifths seen once. The source was PBMCs, collected around atezolizumab (anti-PD-L1) treatment. The receptors derive from a middle-aged man with urothelial cancer. Both conserved end residues are trimmed from each CDR3. Fields, in order: J gene, V gene, CDR3 protein.

TRBJ2-7	TRBV7-9	ASSPRPGGSNEQY
TRBJ2-3	TRBV28	ASTPRGVLLNTQY
TRBJ2-7	TRBV7-2	ASSPRGGYEQY
TRBJ2-5	TRBV6-5	ASSYTGLGAETQY
TRBJ2-7	TRBV6-5	ASSSGFDEQY
TRBJ2-2	TRBV6-5	ASSTGAGELF
TRBJ2-3	TRBV5-6	ASSLVGDVDTQY
TRBJ1-5	TRBV18	ASSRQDNQPQH
TRBJ2-3	TRBV15	ATSRTNSGLRGTDTQY
TRBJ1-1	TRBV9	ASSVQGGNTEAF
TRBJ2-7	TRBV5-1	ASSFLGSGRVTYEQY